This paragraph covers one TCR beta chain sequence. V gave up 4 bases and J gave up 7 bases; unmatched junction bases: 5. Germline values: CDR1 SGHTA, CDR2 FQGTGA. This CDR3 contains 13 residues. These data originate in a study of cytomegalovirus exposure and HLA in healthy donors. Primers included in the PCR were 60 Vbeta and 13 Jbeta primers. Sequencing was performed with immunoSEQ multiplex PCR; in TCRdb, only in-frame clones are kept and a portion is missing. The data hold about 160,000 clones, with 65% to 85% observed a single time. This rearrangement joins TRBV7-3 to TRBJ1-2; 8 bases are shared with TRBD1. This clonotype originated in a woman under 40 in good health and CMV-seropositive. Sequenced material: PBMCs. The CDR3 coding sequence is TGTGCCAGCAGCTCACAGGGGGGCTCTGGCTACACCTTC. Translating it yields CASSSQGGSGYTF.